Below, 13 T cell receptor beta chains from the same sample are listed, as sequenced in a study of cytomegalovirus exposure and HLA in healthy donors. Researchers ran the PCR with 60 Vbeta and 13 Jbeta primers. The table came from immunoSEQ multiplex PCR; TCRdb's copy has only in-frame clones and leaves some out. Of some 90,000 clones in the sample, 65% to 85% were seen once. The sequencing input was PBMCs. The receptors shown here come from a woman in her 70s in good health and CMV-seropositive.

The chain is built from TRBV28 and TRBJ1-2; 8 bases match TRBD1. Losses at the gene ends were 5 bases for V and 6 bases for J; bases not matched to a gene: 11. CDR1 is MDHEN, CDR2 SYDVKM, per germline. The CDR3 totals 15 residues. CDR3 residues: CASSINGQGYDGYTF. The DNA of the CDR3 is TGTGCCAGCAGTATAAATGGACAGGGATATGATGGCTACACCTTC.

In DNA, the CDR3 is TGTGCCAGCAGCCCCGGGAACAGGGGGGGCTACACCTTC. Its translation: CASSPGNRGGYTF. The chain links TRBV11-2 to TRBJ1-2; 8 bases line up with TRBD1. CDR1 SGHAT and CDR2 FQNNGV come from the germline V gene. V lost 5 bases, J lost 8 bases, and 7 bases stayed unmatched. This CDR3 comprises 13 residues.

The V gene is TRBV27, the J gene TRBJ1-5; TRBD1 agrees at 7 bases. The germline CDR1 and CDR2 sequences are MNHEY and SMNVEV (reference sequence). The CDR3 is made up of 17 amino acids. V trimming: 8 bases; J trimming: 0 bases; junction bases outside the gene matches: 13. The CDR3 region is CASRLGQSGLSNQPQHF. CDR3 bases: TGTGCCAGCCGGTTGGGACAGTCGGGGCTTAGCAATCAGCCCCAGCATTTT.

The chain employs TRBV18 and TRBJ1-6; 7 bases match TRBD1. The CDR3 contains 16 residues. The germline gives CDR1 KGHSH, CDR2 LQKENI. The V gene end was trimmed by 1 base and the J gene end by 8 bases; junction bases not matched to a gene: 8. The chain's CDR3 is CASSPQSRGKDSPLHF. The CDR3 nucleotides are TGTGCCAGCTCACCACAGTCCAGGGGGAAGGATTCACCCCTCCACTTT.

This chain joins TRBV30 and TRBJ1-5, with 8 positions matching TRBD1. Germline values: CDR1 GTSNPN, CDR2 SVGIG (reference sequence). The CDR3 contains 18 residues. J gave up 0 bases and V 4 bases, and 14 bases lay outside the gene matches. The chain's CDR3 is CAWNRTGILKYSNQPQHF. The CDR3 region has the DNA TGTGCCTGGAATCGGACAGGGATCTTAAAATATAGCAATCAGCCCCAGCATTTT.

This clone was seen just once. The CDR3: CASSVAPGGGTEAFF. Here the CDR3 DNA reads TGTGCCAGCAGCGTAGCCCCGGGGGGAGGGACTGAAGCTTTCTTT. This chain joins TRBV9 and TRBJ1-1, with D tentatively TRBD1 (5 bases). V was trimmed by 0 bases and J by 5 bases, leaving 14 bases between them. The CDR3 runs 15 residues. Per the germline V gene, CDR1 is SGDLS and CDR2 is YYNGEE.

V usage is TRBV7-2 and J usage is TRBJ2-7; a possible D gene is TRBD1 (6 bases). The germline CDR1 and CDR2 sequences are SGHTA and FQGNSA. The CDR3 loop spans 13 amino acids. The germline V and J ends were trimmed by 5 bases and 2 bases, with 10 bases remaining between them. The CDR3, as DNA: TGTGCCAGCAGCCGACAGGTGCCCTACGAGCAGTACTTC. It codes for CASSRQVPYEQYF.

The rearrangement links TRBV18 to TRBJ2-2; D might be TRBD1 (5 bases). This CDR3 comprises 15 residues. CDR1 KGHSH and CDR2 LQKENI come from the germline V gene. V gave up 1 base and J gave up 2 bases, with 8 bases separating them. The CDR3 DNA is TGTGCCAGCTCACCACGACAGCTAAACACCGGGGAGCTGTTTTTT. Its translation: CASSPRQLNTGELFF.

CDR3 sequence (DNA): TGTGCCAGCAGCTCCTCCCTTAGACAACCGATGAACACTGAAGCTTTCTTT. Protein: CASSSSLRQPMNTEAFF. The rearrangement joins TRBV7-3 to TRBJ1-1; D not certain. The CDR3 totals 17 residues. Germline V lookup: CDR1 SGHTA, CDR2 FQGTGA. Trimming left V 4 bases short and J 0 bases short, with 18 bases between.

This rearrangement joins TRBV29-1 to TRBJ2-7; TRBD1 matches at 10 bases. The CDR3 contains 13 residues. Trimming took 3 bases from V and 7 from J; bases not matched to a gene: 6. The germline V gene encodes CDR1 SQVTM and CDR2 ANQGSEA. CDR3 sequence: CSVETDRGLEQYF. The DNA of the CDR3 is TGCAGCGTTGAGACGGACAGGGGGTTGGAGCAGTACTTC.

The rearrangement joins TRBV10-3 to TRBJ2-1; TRBD2 might be the D (6 bases). The CDR3 extends over 16 amino acids. Germline lookup yields CDR1 ENHRY and CDR2 SYGVKD. The germline V and J ends were trimmed by 8 bases and 1 base, with 18 bases remaining between them. In DNA, the CDR3 is TGTGCCATCGGCCGAACCATAGCGGATTCCTACAATGAGCAGTTCTTC. As protein: CAIGRTIADSYNEQFF.

CDR3 amino acids: CASSLDWRNEQFF. CDR3 coding DNA: TGTGCCAGCAGCTTAGATTGGAGGAATGAGCAGTTCTTC. The chain is built from TRBV11-3 and TRBJ2-1; possibly TRBD2 for D (5 bases). The CDR3 is made up of 13 amino acids. V was cut by 0 bases and J by 7 bases, with 7 bases left in between. Germline V gene sequence: CDR1 SGHNT, CDR2 YENEEA.

This rearrangement joins TRBV5-6 to TRBJ1-1; 8 positions agree with TRBD1. The CDR3 is made up of 15 amino acids. Trimming at V came to 2 bases and at J to 3 bases, leaving 6 bases not matched to a gene. Germline CDR1 reads SGHDT; CDR2 reads YYEEEE. The CDR3 sequence is CASSLTGGWDTEAFF. The CDR3 DNA follows: TGTGCCAGCAGCTTAACAGGGGGATGGGACACTGAAGCTTTCTTT.